These T cell receptor beta chains were read from a single sample in a study of beta chain features in type 1 diabetes. The data were produced by immunoSEQ multiplex PCR, yet TCRdb's version contains in-frame clones alone and is incomplete. The table lists about 360,000 clones, 10% to 15% of them singletons. Material: naive CD4+ T cells from blood. Receptor source: a woman younger than 35 with type 1 diabetes. The CDR3 runs from the conserved cysteine through the conserved F or W. The D gene is left open where the match is weak. Part of the rows lack a size; the others show once, few, many or a class for expanded clones.

v_gene	abundance	d_gene	j_gene	CDR3aa	CDR3nt
TRBV27	few	.	TRBJ2-7	CASSLVKESGEQYF	TGTGCCAGCAGTCTCGTAAAAGAGTCCGGGGAGCAGTACTTC
TRBV18	few	.	TRBJ2-5	CASSPGQQETQYF	TGTGCCAGCTCCCCTGGACAGCAAGAGACCCAGTACTTC
TRBV5-4	few	.	TRBJ2-7	CASSDTQSSYEQYF	TGTGCCAGCAGCGATACACAGTCCTCCTACGAGCAGTACTTC
TRBV29-1	.	.	TRBJ2-2	CSSKKEAGELFF	TGCAGCTCAAAAAAGGAGGCCGGGGAGCTGTTTTTT
TRBV5-1	.	TRBD1	TRBJ1-2	CASSVGARGRSYGYTF	TGCGCCAGCAGCGTAGGAGCCAGGGGGCGTTCTTATGGCTACACCTTC
TRBV30	.	TRBD2	TRBJ2-2	CAWTAGRVGELFF	TGTGCCTGGACAGCGGGGAGGGTCGGGGAGCTGTTTTTT
TRBV18	.	TRBD2	TRBJ2-5	CASSPSREGMETQYF	TGTGCCAGCTCACCCTCGCGGGAGGGGATGGAGACCCAGTACTTC
TRBV28	.	TRBD1	TRBJ2-3	CASTDRGTDTQYF	TGTGCCAGCACGGACAGGGGCACAGATACGCAGTATTTT
TRBV11-1	few	.	TRBJ2-7	CASKMEQSDSYEQYF	TGTGCCAGCAAGATGGAACAAAGCGACTCCTACGAGCAGTACTTC
TRBV2	.	TRBD2	TRBJ2-1	CASRERTSASSYNEQFF	TGTGCCAGCAGAGAGCGGACTAGCGCAAGCTCCTACAATGAGCAGTTCTTC
TRBV9	.	.	TRBJ2-7	CASSGQAHSYEQYF	TGTGCCAGCAGCGGACAGGCCCACTCCTACGAGCAGTACTTC
TRBV27	few	TRBD1	TRBJ1-5	CASSFTDRTSNQPQHF	TGTGCCAGCAGTTTCACGGACAGGACTAGCAATCAGCCCCAGCATTTT
TRBV5-1	few	.	TRBJ2-7	CASSERAGEQYF	TGCGCCAGCAGCGAGAGGGCAGGAGAGCAGTACTTC
TRBV6-6	.	.	TRBJ1-5	CASSLEEGGRQPQHF	TGTGCCAGCAGTTTGGAAGAAGGGGGACGTCAGCCCCAGCATTTT
TRBV19	.	TRBD2	TRBJ2-1	CASSLTSGRAGEQFF	TGTGCCAGTAGTCTCACTAGCGGGAGGGCCGGCGAGCAGTTCTTC
TRBV25-1	few	TRBD1	TRBJ2-7	CASSAPGQGYKQYF	TGTGCCAGCAGTGCGCCGGGACAGGGTTACAAGCAGTACTTC
TRBV6-6	.	.	TRBJ1-2	CASSYGGTGYTF	TGTGCCAGCAGTTATGGGGGCACTGGCTACACCTTC
TRBV4-2	.	.	TRBJ2-3	CASSQEGGRTAGDTQYF	TGTGCCAGCAGCCAAGAAGGTGGTAGGACAGCCGGGGATACGCAGTATTTT
TRBV28	few	.	TRBJ2-7	CASTPTGRSYEQYF	TGTGCCAGCACCCCGACAGGCCGCTCCTACGAGCAGTACTTC
TRBV28	few	TRBD1	TRBJ2-5	CASTTIGTGRGETQYF	TGTGCCAGCACCACCATCGGGACAGGGCGAGGGGAGACCCAGTACTTC